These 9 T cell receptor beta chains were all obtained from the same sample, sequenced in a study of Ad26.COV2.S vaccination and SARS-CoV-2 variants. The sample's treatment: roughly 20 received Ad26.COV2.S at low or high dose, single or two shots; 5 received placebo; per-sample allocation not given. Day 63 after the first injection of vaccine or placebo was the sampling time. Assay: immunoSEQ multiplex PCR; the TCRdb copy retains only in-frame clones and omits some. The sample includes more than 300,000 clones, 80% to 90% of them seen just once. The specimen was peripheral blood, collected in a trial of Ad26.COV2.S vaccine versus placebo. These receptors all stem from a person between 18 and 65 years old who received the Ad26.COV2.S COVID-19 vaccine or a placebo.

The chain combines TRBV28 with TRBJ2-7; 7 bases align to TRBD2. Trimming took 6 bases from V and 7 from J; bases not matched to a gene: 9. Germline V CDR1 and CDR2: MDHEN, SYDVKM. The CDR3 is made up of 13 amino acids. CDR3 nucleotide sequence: TGTGCCAGCAGCAGCGGGACCTCGGGGGAGCAGTACTTC. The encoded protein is CASSSGTSGEQYF.

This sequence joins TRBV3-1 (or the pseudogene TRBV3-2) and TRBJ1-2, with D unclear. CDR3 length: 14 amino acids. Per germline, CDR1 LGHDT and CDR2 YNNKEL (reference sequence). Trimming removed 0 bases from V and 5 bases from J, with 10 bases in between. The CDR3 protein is CASSQDLGGYGYTF. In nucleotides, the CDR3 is TGTGCCAGCAGCCAAGATTTAGGTGGTTATGGCTACACCTTC.

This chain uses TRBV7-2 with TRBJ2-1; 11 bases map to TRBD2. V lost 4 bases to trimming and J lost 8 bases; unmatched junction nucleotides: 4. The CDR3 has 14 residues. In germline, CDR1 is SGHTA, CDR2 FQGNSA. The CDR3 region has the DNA TGTGCCAGCAGCTCCGGGACTAGCGGTGATGAGCAGTTCTTC. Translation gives CASSSGTSGDEQFF.

The CDR3 bases are TGTGCCAGCAGCATCGCCGGGACAGGGGCCTACGAGCAGTACTTC. Amino acid sequence: CASSIAGTGAYEQYF. The gene calls are TRBV7-9 and TRBJ2-7, with 10 bases fitting TRBD1. The CDR3 extends over 15 amino acids. V trimming: 5 bases; J trimming: 2 bases; junction bases outside the gene matches: 6. Germline V gene sequence: CDR1 SEHNR, CDR2 FQNEAQ (reference sequence).

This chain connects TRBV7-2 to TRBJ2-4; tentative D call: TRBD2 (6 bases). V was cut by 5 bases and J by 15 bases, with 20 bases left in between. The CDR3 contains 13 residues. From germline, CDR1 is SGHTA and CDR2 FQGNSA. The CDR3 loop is CASSPYPTRGAYF. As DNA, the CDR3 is TGTGCCAGCAGCCCCTACCCCACGCGGGGAGCGTACTTC.

In DNA, the CDR3 is TGTGCCACCAGCAGAGATCTCTACGAGCAGTACTTC. Amino acids: CATSRDLYEQYF. The V gene is TRBV15, the J gene TRBJ2-7; no definite D call. From germline, CDR1 is LNHNV and CDR2 YYDKDF (reference sequence). Trimming left V 0 bases short and J 3 bases short, with 3 bases between. The CDR3 extends over 12 amino acids.

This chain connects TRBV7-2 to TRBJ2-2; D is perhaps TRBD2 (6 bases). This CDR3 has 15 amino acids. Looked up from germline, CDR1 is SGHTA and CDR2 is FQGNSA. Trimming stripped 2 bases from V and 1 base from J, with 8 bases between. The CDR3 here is CASSLRGLNTGELFF. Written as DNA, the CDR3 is TGTGCCAGCAGCTTAAGGGGACTGAACACCGGGGAGCTGTTTTTT.

For the CDR3, the DNA is TGTGCCAGCAGGTCCGGGACGGCCGACTACGAGCAGTACTTC. It yields the protein CASRSGTADYEQYF. This rearrangement joins TRBV28 to TRBJ2-7; tentatively, D is TRBD1 or TRBD2 (5 bases each). Per germline, CDR1 MDHEN and CDR2 SYDVKM. The CDR3 sequence is 14 residues long. Between the trimmed V and J ends, which lost 6 bases and 3 bases, there was a span of 15 bases. The full variable domain, in which reference TRBV28 and TRBJ2-7 provide the parts outside the CDR3, is DVKVTQSSRYLVKRTGEKVFLECVQDMDHENMFWYRQDPGLGLRLIYFSYDVKMKEKGDIPEGYSVSREKKERFSLILESASTNQTSMYLCASRSGTADYEQYFGPGTRLTVT.

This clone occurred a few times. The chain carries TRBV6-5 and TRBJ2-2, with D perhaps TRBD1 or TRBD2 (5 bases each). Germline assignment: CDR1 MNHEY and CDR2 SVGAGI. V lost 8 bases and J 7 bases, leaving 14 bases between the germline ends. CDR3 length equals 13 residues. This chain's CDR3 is CASGELGVGELFF. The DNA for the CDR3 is TGTGCCAGCGGGGAGTTGGGGGTCGGGGAGCTGTTTTTT.